This entry is about one T cell receptor (beta chain). This clonotype was seen more than once but under ten times. Its antigen specificity is not known. No much larger clone is present one base from it, and per-base qualities are unavailable. This sample was taken from a study of T cell repertoires in cytomegalovirus infection (dated by TCRdb to 2018 to 2020). Notes on the research overall: Alongside well-studied HLA-B-restricted epitopes, the peptide stimulations were aimed at recently identified HLA-C-restricted CMV epitopes, whose presentation resists viral immunomodulation. Donor HLA type was relevant to the analysis, because carriage of CMV infection together with the matching HLA type was indicated by public TCR beta signatures.

The sample's treatment or condition, from its label and the paper: in vitro stimulation with specific CMV peptide epitopes to enrich CMV-specific T cells. Unmatched junction bases come to 10, with V trimmed by 7 bases and J by 3 bases. Inclusive of the bounding cysteine and phenylalanine, the CDR3 is 16 residues long. Left in the record is the CDR3 DNA by itself, 48 bases read in frame from the first base. What the work shows at the level of the full study, not this receptor alone: In both this cohort and an independent roughly 360-donor cohort, the cumulative frequency of public TCR beta family members distinguished carriers of CMV infection plus the relevant HLA type. The ex vivo response was dominated by HLA-C-restricted CMV-specific TCR beta clonotypes, which also provided the single most frequent clonotype in two of eight donors.

Sequencing used an Illumina HiSeq 1500. The raw public reads went through TCRdb reprocessing: fastp at Q25, MiXCR clone calling, in-frame beta chains kept. Merged by CDR3 protein, the rows form single entries marked with the most common genes and DNA. The sample includes about 920,000 distinct CDR3 sequences, with approximately 31% observed a single time. The top ten clonotypes cover about 14% of the sample. The receptor was isolated from a human donor in good health (CMV status not recorded). Some clones in this sample may be carry-over from other donors' samples. This sample comprised cultured CD8+ T cells from PBMCs, obtained from culture after CMV antigen stimulation. The chain is made from TRBV12-3 or TRBV12-4 and TRBJ1-1; 11 bases in between match TRBD1. The DNA sequence is TGTGCCAGCATCCCCGGGACAGGGGGGCCTGACACTGAAGCTTTCTTT. This codes for CASIPGTGGPDTEAFF.